By proportion, the clone carrying this T cell receptor (beta chain) is medium-sized. In the PCR, 60 Vbeta and 13 Jbeta primers were used. Profiled with immunoSEQ multiplex PCR; TCRdb holds only in-frame clones, not every one. This repertoire shows about 96,000 clones, 60% to 75% found once; its top ten account for 13% to 15%. The CDR3 covers 17 residues. Per the germline V gene, CDR1 is LGHNA and CDR2 is YSLEER. Trimming stripped 3 bases from V and 9 bases from J, with 24 bases between. The sample originates from a study of cytomegalovirus exposure and HLA in healthy donors. The V gene is TRBV4-3, the J gene TRBJ2-1; possible D gene TRBD2, 7 bases. The source of this sequence is a woman between 65 and 79 years old in good health and CMV-seropositive. The sequencing input was PBMCs. CDR3 in DNA: TGCGCCAGCAGCCAGACTCTAGGCGGGGGCCTGCTGATTGAGCAGTTCTTC. This encodes CASSQTLGGGLLIEQFF.